The sequence of this T cell receptor beta chain was determined in a study of blood T cell repertoires in COVID-19. On the study more broadly: The analysed material was cDNA or gDNA that came from T cells, B-cell-depleted T cells, or PBMCs.

V was cut by 1 base and J by 14 bases, with 18 bases left in between. The CDR3 runs 14 residues. CDR1 and CDR2 (germline): SGHDN, FVKESK. The method was immunoSEQ multiplex PCR; TCRdb's version includes in-frame clones alone and lacks a portion of them. The table has about 90,000 clones, approximately 90% seen once. Sequencing was performed on peripheral blood. This chain connects TRBV14 to TRBJ2-1, with a weak D call TRBD2 (7 bases). This clonotype originated in a human donor with active COVID-19. The donor label of this sample is uncertain. The CDR3 protein is CASSQVRGGRLEFF. The CDR3 DNA follows: TGTGCCAGCAGCCAAGTGAGGGGGGGGCGGTTGGAGTTCTTC.